Detailed here is one T cell receptor beta chain. Antigen specificity is unknown. CDR3 length: 17 residues. The germline gives CDR1 LGHNA, CDR2 YNFKEQ. J lost 12 bases, V lost 1 base, and 15 bases had no gene match. This table comes from immunoSEQ multiplex PCR, and its TCRdb copy is limited to in-frame clones, with some not included. There are about 35,000 clones in the sample; 65% to 80% occur only once, and roughly 19% lies in the top ten. The entry originates in a study of OX40 agonist ivuxolimab in advanced cancers. Study in general: At doses from 0.01 to 10 mg/kg, patients were given intravenous ivuxolimab every 2 weeks. Checkpoint inhibitors had been given previously to 40% of patients.

Study outcomes and limitations: Fewer expanded clones were found on average in CD4+ than in CD8+ T cells.

The clonotype originates from an adult with an advanced solid tumor such as melanoma, head and neck, liver or kidney cancer. The J gene is TRBJ2-1, the V gene TRBV4-2, with TRBD2 matching 10 bases. The sequenced sample was CD4+ or CD8+ T cells sorted from blood, obtained in a trial of the OX40 agonist ivuxolimab. CDR3 amino acids: CASSQVRASGGNRVQFF. The DNA for the CDR3 is TGTGCCAGCAGCCAAGTAAGGGCTAGCGGGGGAAATCGGGTGCAGTTCTTC.